The entry below describes one TCR beta chain. Profiling relied on immunoSEQ multiplex PCR, and the TCRdb table lists in-frame clones only, not all of them. The sample records some 300,000 clones, 85% to 90% being singletons. This specimen comes from a study of blood T cell repertoires in COVID-19. The trim removed 5 bases at V and 2 bases at J, leaving 5 bases unmatched. The CDR3 loop spans 14 amino acids. The germline V gene has CDR1 LNHDA and CDR2 SQIVND (reference sequence). The sequencing input was PBMCs or T cells enriched from blood (not recorded which). The genes are TRBV19 and TRBJ1-2; TRBD1 matches 7 bases. The TCR sequence derives from a woman aged 45-65 years who had been exposed to COVID-19. The CDR3 DNA follows: TGTGCCAGTAGTGCCTCGACAGGGAACTATGGCTACACCTTC. Encoded protein: CASSASTGNYGYTF.